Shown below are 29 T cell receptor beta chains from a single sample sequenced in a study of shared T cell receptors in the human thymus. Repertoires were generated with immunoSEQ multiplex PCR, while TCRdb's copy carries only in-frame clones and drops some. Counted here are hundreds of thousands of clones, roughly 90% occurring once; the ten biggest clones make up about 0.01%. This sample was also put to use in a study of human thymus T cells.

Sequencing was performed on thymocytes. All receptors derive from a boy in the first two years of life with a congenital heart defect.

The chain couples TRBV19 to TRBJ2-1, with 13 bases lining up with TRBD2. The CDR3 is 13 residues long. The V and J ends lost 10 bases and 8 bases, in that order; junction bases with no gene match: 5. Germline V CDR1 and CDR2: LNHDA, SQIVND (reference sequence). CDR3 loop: CATWTSGGYEQFF. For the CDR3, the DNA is TGTGCCACCTGGACTAGCGGGGGTTATGAGCAGTTCTTC.

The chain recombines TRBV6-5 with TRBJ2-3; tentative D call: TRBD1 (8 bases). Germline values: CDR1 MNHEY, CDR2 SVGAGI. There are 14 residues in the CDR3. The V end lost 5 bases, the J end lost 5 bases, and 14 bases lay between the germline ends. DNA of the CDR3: TGTGCCAGCAGTAGGTACAGGGGGGGAGATACGCAGTATTTT. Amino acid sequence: CASSRYRGGDTQYF.

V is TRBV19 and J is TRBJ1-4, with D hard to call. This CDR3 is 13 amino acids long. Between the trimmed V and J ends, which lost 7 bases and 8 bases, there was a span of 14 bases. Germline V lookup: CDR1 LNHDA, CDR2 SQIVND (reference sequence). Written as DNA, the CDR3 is TGTGCCAGTACGAGTGGGCCCTCCGAAAAACTGTTTTTT. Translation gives CASTSGPSEKLFF.

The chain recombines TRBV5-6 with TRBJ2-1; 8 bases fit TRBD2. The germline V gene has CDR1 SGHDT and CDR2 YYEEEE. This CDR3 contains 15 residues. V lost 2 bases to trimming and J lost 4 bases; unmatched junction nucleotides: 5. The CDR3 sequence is CASSFGSSGYNEQFF. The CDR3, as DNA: TGTGCCAGCAGCTTCGGGTCTAGCGGGTACAATGAGCAGTTCTTC.

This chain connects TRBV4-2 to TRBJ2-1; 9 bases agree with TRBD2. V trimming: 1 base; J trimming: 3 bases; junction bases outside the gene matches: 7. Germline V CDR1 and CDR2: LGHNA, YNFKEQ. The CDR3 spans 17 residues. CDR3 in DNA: TGTGCCAGCAGCCAAGGGGGCGGGAGGGTCATCTACAATGAGCAGTTCTTC. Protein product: CASSQGGGRVIYNEQFF.

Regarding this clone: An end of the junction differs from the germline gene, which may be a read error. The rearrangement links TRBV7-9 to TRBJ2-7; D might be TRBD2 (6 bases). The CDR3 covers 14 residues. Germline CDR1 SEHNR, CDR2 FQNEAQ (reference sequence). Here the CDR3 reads CASSVAAGRGPLYF. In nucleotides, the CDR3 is TGTGCCAGCAGCGTAGCCGCGGGACGTGGACCCTTGTACTTC.

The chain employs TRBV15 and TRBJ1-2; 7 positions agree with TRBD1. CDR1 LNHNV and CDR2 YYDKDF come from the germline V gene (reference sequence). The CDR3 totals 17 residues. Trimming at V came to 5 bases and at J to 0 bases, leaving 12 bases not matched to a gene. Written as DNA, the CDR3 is TGTGCCACCAGCTGCCCGACAGGGAGGTCCGCTAACTATGGCTACACCTTC. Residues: CATSCPTGRSANYGYTF.

The CDR3 nucleotides read TGTGCCAGCAGACCCCTCAGGGACAGAATTTCCAATCAGCCCCAGCATTTT. This translates into CASRPLRDRISNQPQHF. The chain combines TRBV27 with TRBJ1-5; 7 bases are shared with TRBD1. J lost 3 bases, V lost 6 bases, and 14 bases had no gene match. From germline, CDR1 is MNHEY and CDR2 SMNVEV (reference sequence). The CDR3 totals 17 residues.

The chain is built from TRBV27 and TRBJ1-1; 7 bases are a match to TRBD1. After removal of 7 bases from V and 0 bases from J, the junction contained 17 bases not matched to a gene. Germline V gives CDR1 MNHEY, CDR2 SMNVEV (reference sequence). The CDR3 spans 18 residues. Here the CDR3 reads CASISTSQGRGLNTEAFF. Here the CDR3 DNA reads TGTGCCAGCATATCCACTTCCCAGGGAAGGGGGCTGAACACTGAAGCTTTCTTT.

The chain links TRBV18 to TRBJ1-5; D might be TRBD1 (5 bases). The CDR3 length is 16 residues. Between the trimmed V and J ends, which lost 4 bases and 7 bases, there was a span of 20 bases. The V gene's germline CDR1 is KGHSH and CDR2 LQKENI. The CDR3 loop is CASSRLGQRSVQPQHF. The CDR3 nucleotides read TGTGCCAGCTCACGCCTCGGACAAAGATCGGTCCAGCCCCAGCATTTT.

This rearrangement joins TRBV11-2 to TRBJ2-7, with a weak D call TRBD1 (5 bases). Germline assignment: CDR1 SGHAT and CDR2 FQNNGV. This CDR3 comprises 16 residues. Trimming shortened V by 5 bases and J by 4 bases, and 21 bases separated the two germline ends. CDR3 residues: CASSPPVVGLWYEQYF. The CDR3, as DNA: TGTGCCAGCAGCCCTCCGGTAGTGGGGCTCTGGTACGAGCAGTACTTC.

The CDR3 DNA reads TGTGCCAGCAGCTTGGGTGGTGCGGGACGGAGCTCCTATAATTCACCCCTCCACTTT. Protein sequence: CASSLGGAGRSSYNSPLHF. The chain joins TRBV5-4 to TRBJ1-6; D is possibly TRBD1 (5 bases). V was clipped by 0 bases and J by 0 bases, with 16 bases between them. From germline, CDR1 is SGHNT and CDR2 YYREEE (reference sequence). The CDR3 is 19 residues long.

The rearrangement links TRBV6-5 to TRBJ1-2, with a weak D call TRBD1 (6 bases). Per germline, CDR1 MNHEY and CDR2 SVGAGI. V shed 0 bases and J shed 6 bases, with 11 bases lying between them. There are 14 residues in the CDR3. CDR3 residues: CASSYSGTRDGYTF. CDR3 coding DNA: TGTGCCAGCAGTTACTCCGGGACACGCGATGGCTACACCTTC.

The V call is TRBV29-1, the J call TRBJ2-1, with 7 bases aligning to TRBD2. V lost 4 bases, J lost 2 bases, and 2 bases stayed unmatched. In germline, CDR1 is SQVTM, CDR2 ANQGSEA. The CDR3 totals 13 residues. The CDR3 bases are TGCAGCGTTGGGCTAGCGGCCTACAATGAGCAGTTCTTC. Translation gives CSVGLAAYNEQFF.

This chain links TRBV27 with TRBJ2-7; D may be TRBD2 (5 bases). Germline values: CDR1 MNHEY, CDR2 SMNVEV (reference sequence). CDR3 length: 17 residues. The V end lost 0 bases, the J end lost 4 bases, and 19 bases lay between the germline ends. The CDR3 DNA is TGTGCCAGCAGTTTATCCCCCTCGCTAGCTAGACGATACGAGCAGTACTTC. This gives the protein CASSLSPSLARRYEQYF.

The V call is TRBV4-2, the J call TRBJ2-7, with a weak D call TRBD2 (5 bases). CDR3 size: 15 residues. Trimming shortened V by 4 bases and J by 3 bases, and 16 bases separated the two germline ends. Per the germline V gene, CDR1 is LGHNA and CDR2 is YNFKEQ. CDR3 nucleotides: TGTGCCAGCAGCCTCAGGACTGTGAAGAGCTACGAGCAGTACTTC. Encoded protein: CASSLRTVKSYEQYF.

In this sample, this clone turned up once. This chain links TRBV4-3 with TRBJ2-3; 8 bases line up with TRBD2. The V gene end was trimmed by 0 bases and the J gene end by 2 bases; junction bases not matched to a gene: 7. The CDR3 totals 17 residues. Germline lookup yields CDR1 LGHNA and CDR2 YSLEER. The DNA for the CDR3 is TGCGCCAGCAGCCAAGAAAGTATTAGCGGGACCACAGATACGCAGTATTTT. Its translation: CASSQESISGTTDTQYF.

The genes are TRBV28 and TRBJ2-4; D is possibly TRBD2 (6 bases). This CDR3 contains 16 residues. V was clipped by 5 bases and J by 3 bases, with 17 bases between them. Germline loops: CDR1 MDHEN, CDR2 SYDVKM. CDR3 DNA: TGTGCCAGCAGTCGCTTTAGCGGAGGGGACAAAAACATTCAGTACTTC. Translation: CASSRFSGGDKNIQYF.

CDR3 DNA sequence: TGTGCCAGCAGTAAACAGGGGCACCACTATGGCTACACCTTC. This sequence encodes CASSKQGHHYGYTF. The chain combines TRBV6-4 with TRBJ1-2, with 7 bases identical to TRBD1. Germline V lookup: CDR1 MRHNA, CDR2 SNTAGT. The CDR3 covers 14 residues. V shed 5 bases and J 3 bases; nucleotides not matched to a gene: 6.

The CDR3 region is CASSAHSTTSGGETQYF. Written as DNA, the CDR3 is TGTGCCAGCAGCGCACACTCCACGACTAGCGGGGGAGAGACCCAGTACTTC. The rearrangement links TRBV9 to TRBJ2-5; 12 bases agree with TRBD2. The ends lost 3 bases at V and 4 bases at J; junction bases unmatched: 10. CDR1 is SGDLS, CDR2 YYNGEE, per germline. CDR3 length equals 17 residues.

Here the CDR3 reads CASSEKRTGSGEQYF. CDR3 DNA: TGTGCCAGCAGTGAAAAAAGGACAGGGTCTGGCGAGCAGTACTTC. The chain couples TRBV2 to TRBJ2-7; 8 bases map to TRBD1. This CDR3 has 15 residues. Trimming removed 2 bases from V and 6 bases from J; junction bases left unmatched: 9. The germline V gene has CDR1 SNHLY and CDR2 FYNNEI. The whole variable domain, filled in from reference TRBV2 and TRBJ2-7, reads EPEVTQTPSHQVTQMGQEVILRCVPISNHLYFYWYRQILGQKVEFLVSFYNNEISEKSEIFDDQFSVERPDGSNFTLKIRSTKLEDSAMYFCASSEKRTGSGEQYFGPGTRLTVT.

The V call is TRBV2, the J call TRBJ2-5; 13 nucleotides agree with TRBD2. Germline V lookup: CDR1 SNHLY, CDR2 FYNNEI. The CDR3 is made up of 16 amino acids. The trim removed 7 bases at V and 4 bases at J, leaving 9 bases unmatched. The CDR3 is CASIHGLAGDPETQYF. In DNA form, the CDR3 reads TGTGCCAGCATCCATGGACTAGCGGGAGATCCAGAGACCCAGTACTTC.

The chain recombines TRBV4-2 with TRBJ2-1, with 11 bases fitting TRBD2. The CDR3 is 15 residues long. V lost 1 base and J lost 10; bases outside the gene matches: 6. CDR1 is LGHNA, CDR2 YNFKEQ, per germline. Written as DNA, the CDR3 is TGTGCCAGCAGCCAAGGACTAGCGGGGAGTTGGGAGCAGTTCTTC. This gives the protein CASSQGLAGSWEQFF.

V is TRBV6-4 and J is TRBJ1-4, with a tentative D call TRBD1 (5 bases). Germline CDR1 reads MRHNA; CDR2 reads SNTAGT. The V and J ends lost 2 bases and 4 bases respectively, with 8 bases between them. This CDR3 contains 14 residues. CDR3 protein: CASSDETDNEKLFF. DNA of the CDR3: TGTGCCAGCAGTGACGAGACAGATAATGAAAAACTGTTTTTT.

Written as DNA, the CDR3 is TGTGCCAGCAGCCCGTCAGGCTTGTCCCCCTGGCGCTCCTACGAGCAGTACTTC. Its translation is CASSPSGLSPWRSYEQYF. The chain couples TRBV27 to TRBJ2-7; unclear D gene. Germline V gene data show CDR1 as MNHEY and CDR2 as SMNVEV (reference sequence). V lost 6 bases and J lost 0, with 24 bases in between. This CDR3 has 18 residues.

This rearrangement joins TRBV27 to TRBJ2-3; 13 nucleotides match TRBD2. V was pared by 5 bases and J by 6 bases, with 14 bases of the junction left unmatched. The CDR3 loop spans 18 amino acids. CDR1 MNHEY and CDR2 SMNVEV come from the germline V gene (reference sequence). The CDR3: CASSLARTSGRGPDTQYF. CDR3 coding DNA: TGTGCCAGCAGTCTCGCCCGGACTAGCGGGAGAGGCCCCGATACGCAGTATTTT.

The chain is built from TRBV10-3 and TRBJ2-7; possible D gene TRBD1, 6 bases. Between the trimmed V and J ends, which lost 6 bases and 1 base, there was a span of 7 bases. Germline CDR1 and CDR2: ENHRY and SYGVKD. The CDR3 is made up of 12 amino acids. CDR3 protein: CAIRTGSYEQYF. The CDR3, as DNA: TGTGCCATCAGGACAGGTTCCTACGAGCAGTACTTC.

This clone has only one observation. In DNA, the CDR3 is TGTGCCAGCAGCCCTGACCTGAGACTAGCGGTCAGCTCCTACAATGAGCAGTTCTTC. Amino acids: CASSPDLRLAVSSYNEQFF. The gene calls are TRBV4-2 and TRBJ2-1; 9 nucleotides line up with TRBD2. The CDR3 totals 19 residues. V trimming: 4 bases; J trimming: 0 bases; junction bases outside the gene matches: 13. Germline loops: CDR1 LGHNA, CDR2 YNFKEQ.

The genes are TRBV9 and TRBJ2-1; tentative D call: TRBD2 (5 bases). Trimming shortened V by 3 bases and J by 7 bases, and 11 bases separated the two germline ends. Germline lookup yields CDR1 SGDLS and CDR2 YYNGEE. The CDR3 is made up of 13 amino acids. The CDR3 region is CASSGGARNEQFF. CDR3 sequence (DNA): TGTGCCAGCAGCGGGGGAGCGAGGAATGAGCAGTTCTTC.